The 19 T cell receptor beta chains below come from one sample, sequenced in a study of CD8 T cells in Susac syndrome. Random hexamers served to reverse transcribe about 0.45 to 1 ug RNA. Using its own MiXCR run on the immunoSEQ multiplex PCR reads, TCRdb lists one record per CDR3 protein. Altogether about 180,000 distinct CDR3 sequences are present, approximately 94% being singletons, with the ten largest covering 0.12%. Sequenced input: CD4+ T cells from PBMCs. These receptors came from a human donor with Susac syndrome.

The V call is TRBV28, the J call TRBJ2-3, with D unresolved. This CDR3 spans 13 amino acids. V was cut by 7 bases and J by 0 bases, with 8 bases left in between. Germline loops: CDR1 MDHEN, CDR2 SYDVKM. This CDR3 is CASTVQSTDTQYF. In DNA form, the CDR3 reads TGTGCCAGCACTGTGCAGAGCACAGATACGCAGTATTTT.

The chain is built from TRBV20-1 and TRBJ1-5; D not resolved. The CDR3 consists of 13 residues. CDR1 and CDR2 (germline): DFQATT, SNEGSKA (reference sequence). Trimming removed 5 bases at V and 0 bases at J, with 8 bases between. CDR3 in DNA: TGCAGTGCTTACAGAGATAGCAATCAGCCCCAGCATTTT. Translated: CSAYRDSNQPQHF.

This clonotype was found once. The gene calls are TRBV2 and TRBJ2-2; perhaps TRBD2 as D (5 bases). Trimming pared 4 bases from V and 5 bases from J, leaving 8 bases between. The CDR3 contains 13 residues. Germline V gives CDR1 SNHLY, CDR2 FYNNEI. The CDR3 spells CASSVLATGELFF. The CDR3 DNA reads TGTGCCAGCAGTGTTCTAGCAACCGGGGAGCTGTTTTTT.

The genes are TRBV15 and TRBJ1-1; no reliable D call. This CDR3 spans 13 amino acids. The V end lost 1 base, the J end lost 5 bases, and 8 bases lay between the germline ends. Germline V gene lookup returns CDR1 LNHNV and CDR2 YYDKDF (reference sequence). The chain's CDR3 is CATSRGGRTEAFF. The CDR3 DNA sequence: TGTGCCACCAGCAGAGGAGGGAGGACTGAAGCTTTCTTT.

The chain's CDR3 is CASSLGSSGGAVYNEQFF. CDR3 sequence (DNA): TGTGCCAGCAGCTTAGGCTCTAGCGGGGGGGCCGTGTACAATGAGCAGTTCTTC. V usage is TRBV11-3 and J usage is TRBJ2-1; TRBD2 agrees at 12 bases. The V segment lost 1 base and the J segment 4 bases; nucleotides outside the gene matches: 8. The CDR3 runs 18 residues. Germline CDR1 is SGHNT and CDR2 is YENEEA.

The chain employs TRBV4-2 and TRBJ1-3; no clear D gene. V dropped 0 bases and J dropped 5 bases, with 11 bases sitting between them. CDR3 size: 15 residues. CDR1 and CDR2 (germline): LGHNA, YNFKEQ. In nucleotides, the CDR3 is TGTGCCAGCAGCCAAGAATCTGGGATCCGAAACACCATATATTTT. It translates to CASSQESGIRNTIYF.

The V and J genes are TRBV6-5 and TRBJ2-3; tentative D call: TRBD1 (6 bases). With 5 bases removed from V and 1 base from J, the gap between germline ends came to 10 bases. The CDR3 has 14 amino acids. Germline V gene lookup returns CDR1 MNHEY and CDR2 SVGAGI. The CDR3 region has the DNA TGTGCCAGCAGTGGGACATCTCGCACAGATACGCAGTATTTT. Translation gives CASSGTSRTDTQYF.

The chain carries TRBV7-3 and TRBJ2-1, with 14 bases matching TRBD2. Germline values: CDR1 SGHTA, CDR2 FQGTGA. CDR3 size: 15 residues. Trimming at V came to 5 bases and at J to 7 bases, leaving 4 bases not matched to a gene. Written as DNA, the CDR3 is TGTGCCAGCAGCATGACTAGCGGGGGGGAAAATGAGCAGTTCTTC. This codes for CASSMTSGGENEQFF.

V and J are TRBV7-2 and TRBJ1-6; D gene ambiguous. CDR1 and CDR2 (germline): SGHTA, FQGNSA. V dropped 5 bases and J dropped 7 bases, with 15 bases sitting between them. The CDR3 contains 15 residues. CDR3 sequence reads: CASSLDSGENSPLHF. CDR3 nucleotide sequence: TGTGCCAGCAGCCTAGATTCGGGTGAGAATTCACCCCTCCACTTT.

CDR3 coding DNA: TGTGCCAGCAGCTTTAGAACGACTTCTTCCACAGATACGCAGTATTTT. As protein: CASSFRTTSSTDTQYF. This sequence joins TRBV7-9 and TRBJ2-3, with D unresolved. The V end was cut by 3 bases, the J end by 2 bases, with 15 bases between. CDR1 SEHNR and CDR2 FQNEAQ come from the germline V gene (reference sequence). The CDR3 sequence is 16 residues long. Full variable domain (remainder filled in from reference TRBV7-9 and TRBJ2-3): DTGVSQNPRHKITKRGQNVTFRCDPISEHNRLYWYRQTLGQGPEFLTYFQNEAQLEKSRLLSDRFSAERPKGSFSTLEIQRTEQGDSAMYLCASSFRTTSSTDTQYFGPGTRLTVL.

This clonotype was detected once. The CDR3 protein is CATPLAYRGEQYF. DNA for the CDR3: TGCGCCACTCCTCTAGCCTATAGGGGCGAGCAGTACTTC. This sequence joins TRBV23-1 and TRBJ2-7, with D possibly called TRBD1 or TRBD2 (5 bases each). TRBV23-1 belongs to the ORF category, with a function that is uncertain. This CDR3 has 13 residues. Trimming took 10 bases from V and 6 from J, leaving 19 bases between them.

This clonotype was observed a single time. This sequence joins TRBV6-1 and TRBJ1-5; the D is unclear. The CDR3 contains 16 residues. Germline V gives CDR1 MNHNS, CDR2 SASEGT. The V end was cut by 6 bases, the J end by 3 bases, with 18 bases between. CDR3 nucleotide sequence: TGTGCCAGCAGCGAACCTCGGGGATTTTCCAATCAGCCCCAGCATTTT. This encodes CASSEPRGFSNQPQHF.

The chain recombines TRBV29-1 with TRBJ1-1; 9 bases align to TRBD1. This CDR3 comprises 13 residues. The V gene's germline CDR1 is SQVTM and CDR2 ANQGSEA. As DNA, the CDR3 is TGCAGTGGGGCCGGGACAGGGAGAACTGAAGCTTTCTTT. It codes for CSGAGTGRTEAFF.

The rearrangement links TRBV29-1 to TRBJ2-6; no reliable D call. Trimming shortened V by 3 bases and J by 0 bases, and 3 bases separated the two germline ends. CDR1 is SQVTM and CDR2 is ANQGSEA in the germline V gene. The CDR3 covers 13 residues. DNA of the CDR3: TGCAGCGTTGATCCCTCTGGGGCCAACGTCCTGACTTTC. It yields the protein CSVDPSGANVLTF. Together with reference TRBV29-1 and TRBJ2-6, the CDR3 gives the full variable domain: SAVISQKPSRDICQRGTSLTIQCQVDSQVTMMFWYRQQPGQSLTLIATANQGSEATYESGFVIDKFPISRPNLTFSTLTVSNMSPEDSSIYLCSVDPSGANVLTFGAGSRLTVL.

V is TRBV3-1 and J is TRBJ2-3; 11 bases agree with TRBD2. The germline V gene has CDR1 LGHDT and CDR2 YNNKEL (reference sequence). This CDR3 has 18 amino acids. V lost 6 bases to trimming and J lost 3 bases; unmatched junction nucleotides: 14. The CDR3 DNA sequence: TGTGCCAGCAGTCCTAGCGGGGGGAGCACCCGTACTACAGATACGCAGTATTTT. Translated: CASSPSGGSTRTTDTQYF.

J is TRBJ2-5 and V is TRBV4-1; 9 bases align to TRBD1. The length of the CDR3 is 15 residues. Germline values: CDR1 MGHRA, CDR2 YSYEKL. Trimming removed 4 bases from V and 2 bases from J; junction bases left unmatched: 5. The CDR3 DNA follows: TGCGCCAGCAGCCTCAGGGGGACAGGGCAAGAGACCCAGTACTTC. This translates into CASSLRGTGQETQYF.

The V call is TRBV20-1, the J call TRBJ1-6; D unresolved. The V gene's germline CDR1 is DFQATT and CDR2 SNEGSKA (reference sequence). The CDR3 length is 13 residues. Trimming took off 6 bases at V and 10 bases at J, with 16 bases between the two ends. DNA for the CDR3: TGCAGTGCACCCCAGGCAGGAAACTCACCCCTCCACTTT. This translates into CSAPQAGNSPLHF.

V usage is TRBV15 and J usage is TRBJ1-1; 10 bases agree with TRBD1. The length of the CDR3 is 16 residues. The germline gives CDR1 LNHNV, CDR2 YYDKDF (reference sequence). With V trimmed by 1 base and J by 2 bases, 4 bases remained unmatched. The CDR3 bases are TGTGCCACCAGCAGAGCCGGGACAGGGGTTAACACTGAAGCTTTCTTT. This translates into CATSRAGTGVNTEAFF.

In nucleotides, the CDR3 is TGTGCCAGCAGCAAGGGGGGGGAGCAAGAGACCCAGTACTTC. This codes for CASSKGGEQETQYF. The V and J genes are TRBV7-2 and TRBJ2-5; tentatively, D is TRBD2 (7 bases). Germline V CDR1 and CDR2: SGHTA, FQGNSA. V lost 5 bases and J 2 bases, leaving 12 bases between the germline ends. CDR3 length: 14 residues.